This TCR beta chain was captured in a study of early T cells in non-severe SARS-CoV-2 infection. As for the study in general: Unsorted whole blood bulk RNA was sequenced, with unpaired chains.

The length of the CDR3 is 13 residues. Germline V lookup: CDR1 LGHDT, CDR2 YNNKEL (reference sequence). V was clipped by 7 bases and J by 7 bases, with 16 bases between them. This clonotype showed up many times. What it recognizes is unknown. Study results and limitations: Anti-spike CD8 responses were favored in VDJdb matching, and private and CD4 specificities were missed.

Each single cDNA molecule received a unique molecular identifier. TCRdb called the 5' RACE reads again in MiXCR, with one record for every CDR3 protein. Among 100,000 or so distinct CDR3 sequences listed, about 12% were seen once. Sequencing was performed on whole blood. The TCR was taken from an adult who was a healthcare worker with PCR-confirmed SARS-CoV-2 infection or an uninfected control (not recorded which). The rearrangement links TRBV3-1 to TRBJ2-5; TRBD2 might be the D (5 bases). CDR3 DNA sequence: TGTGCCAGCAAGTCTCAGATCGGGGTGACCCAGTACTTC. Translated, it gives CASKSQIGVTQYF.